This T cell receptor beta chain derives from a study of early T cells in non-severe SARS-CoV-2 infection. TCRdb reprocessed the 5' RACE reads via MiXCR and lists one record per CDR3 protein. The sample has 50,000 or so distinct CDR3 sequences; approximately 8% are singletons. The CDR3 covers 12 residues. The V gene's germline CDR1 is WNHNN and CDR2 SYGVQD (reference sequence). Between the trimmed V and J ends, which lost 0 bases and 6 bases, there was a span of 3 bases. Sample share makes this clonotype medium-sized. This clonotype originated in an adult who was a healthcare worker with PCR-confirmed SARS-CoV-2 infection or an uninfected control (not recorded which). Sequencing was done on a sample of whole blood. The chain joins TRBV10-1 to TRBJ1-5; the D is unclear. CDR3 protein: CASSESGQPQHF. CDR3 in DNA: TGCGCCAGCAGTGAGTCCGGTCAGCCCCAGCATTTT.